The sequence of this T cell receptor beta chain was determined in a study of T-cell memory formation after mild COVID-19. Study in general: The TCR clusters were mostly specific to one donor. Findings of the study overall: Later expanders leaned toward CD4+, whereas clones contracting from day 15 to 85 were balanced CD4/CD8. Some responding clones appeared in pre-infection memory, suggesting cross-reactive memory joined.

This CDR3 spans 13 amino acids. V was cut by 5 bases and J by 3 bases, with 11 bases left in between. The germline CDR1 and CDR2 sequences are SNHLY and FYNNEI. Constant-segment primers were used for 5'RACE, and the resulting TCR alpha and TCR beta cDNA libraries carried sample barcodes and UMIs. TCRdb called the 5' RACE reads again in MiXCR, with one record for every CDR3 protein. The profile shows more than 200,000 distinct CDR3 sequences, over 15% of them singletons. Comments on this clonotype: Its antigen is unidentified.

The clonotype comes from a man younger than 35 who had mild COVID-19 (a few samples of this study predate the infection). Cell type and time point are not known. The source material was PBMCs or a T cell subset sorted from them (not recorded which). The chain recombines TRBV2 with TRBJ2-7; D gene unclear. DNA of the CDR3: TGTGCCAGCAGTCCAATGGGCGGCTACGAGCAGTACGTC. Its translation is CASSPMGGYEQYV.